This passage covers 17 T cell receptor beta chains from one sample sequenced in a study of identical twins. TCRdb re-analysed the 5' RACE reads in MiXCR, keeping a single row per CDR3 protein. The repertoire holds 600,000 to 700,000 distinct CDR3 sequences, about 20% seen once, with over 4% in the top ten. The same specimen was also included in a second study, on T cells expressing NK-cell markers.

Sample: PBMCs. These receptors were collected from a woman younger than 30 in good health.

This clonotype was detected only a few times. The chain joins TRBV19 to TRBJ1-1, with 7 bases fitting TRBD1. J was trimmed by 7 bases and V by 6 bases; bases with no gene match: 11. Germline V gene lookup returns CDR1 LNHDA and CDR2 SQIVND (reference sequence). This CDR3 spans 14 amino acids. The CDR3 coding sequence is TGTGCCAGTAGAACAGACAGGGTGGCGGGTGAAGCTTTCTTT. Its translation is CASRTDRVAGEAFF.

This chain uses TRBV29-1 with TRBJ1-1, with 8 nucleotides matching TRBD1. The CDR3 is 13 amino acids. The V segment lost 7 bases and the J segment 2 bases; nucleotides outside the gene matches: 6. The germline gives CDR1 SQVTM, CDR2 ANQGSEA. The CDR3 sequence: CSGTTGGNTEAFF. In nucleotides, the CDR3 is TGCAGCGGAACAACAGGGGGAAACACTGAAGCTTTCTTT.

This chain links TRBV2 with TRBJ2-7; D not certain. This CDR3 spans 13 amino acids. CDR1 and CDR2 from the germline V gene are SNHLY and FYNNEI. V dropped 3 bases and J dropped 2 bases, with 8 bases sitting between them. Written as DNA, the CDR3 is TGTGCCAGCAGTGAGACTCAGGCCTACGAGCAGTACTTC. It codes for CASSETQAYEQYF.

The CDR3 bases are TGTGCCATCAGCTCTACAGGGAACCCTAATGAAAAACTGTTTTTT. Translated: CAISSTGNPNEKLFF. The V and J genes are TRBV10-3 and TRBJ1-4; D is possibly TRBD1 (6 bases). The CDR3 totals 15 residues. Germline V gene data show CDR1 as ENHRY and CDR2 as SYGVKD. The V end was cut by 6 bases, the J end by 3 bases, with 14 bases between.

The sample holds many counts of this clonotype. J is TRBJ2-3 and V is TRBV5-4; 9 nucleotides agree with TRBD2. The CDR3 extends over 16 amino acids. Trimming removed 2 bases from V and 6 bases from J; junction bases left unmatched: 10. The germline CDR1 and CDR2 sequences are SGHNT and YYREEE (reference sequence). CDR3 nucleotides: TGTGCCAGCAGCTTCCGACTAGCGGAGTCGGGGGATACGCAGTATTTT. Amino acid sequence: CASSFRLAESGDTQYF.

This clonotype occurred a few times. This chain connects TRBV20-1 to TRBJ2-1; 13 positions agree with TRBD2. Per the germline V gene, CDR1 is DFQATT and CDR2 is SNEGSKA (reference sequence). Losses at the gene ends were 6 bases for V and 8 bases for J; bases not matched to a gene: 13. The CDR3 loop spans 16 amino acids. The CDR3 sequence is CSALGLAGDGIYEQFF. DNA of the CDR3: TGCAGTGCCCTAGGACTAGCGGGAGATGGAATCTATGAGCAGTTCTTC.

A single count supports this clonotype. The chain is built from TRBV2 and TRBJ2-7; unclear D gene. The CDR3 loop spans 14 amino acids. Trimming left V 4 bases short and J 2 bases short, with 12 bases between. In germline, CDR1 is SNHLY, CDR2 FYNNEI. The CDR3 DNA reads TGTGCCAGCAGTGTCCAAGACTTAGCCTACGAGCAGTACTTC. It codes for CASSVQDLAYEQYF.

Only a few counts were recorded for this clonotype. The chain couples TRBV12-3 or TRBV12-4 to TRBJ2-7; no definite D call. Trimming cost V 5 bases and J 2 bases, with 13 bases left between them. This CDR3 has 14 amino acids. CDR3 sequence reads: CASSPRRGTYEQYF. The CDR3, as DNA: TGTGCCAGCAGTCCCCGACGAGGTACCTACGAGCAGTACTTC.

The genes are TRBV5-1 and TRBJ2-5, with D hard to call. The CDR3 sequence is 14 residues long. CDR1 and CDR2 (germline): SGHRS, YFSETQ. The V gene lost 5 bases and the J gene lost 3 bases, with 14 bases spanning the gap. CDR3 protein: CASSWTRQKETQYF. The CDR3 DNA is TGCGCCAGCAGTTGGACGCGTCAGAAAGAGACCCAGTACTTC.

This clonotype was counted a few times. The junction departs from germline at one end; a sequencing error may be responsible. V gene TRBV7-7 combines with J gene TRBJ2-5, with D perhaps assigned TRBD1 or TRBD2 (5 bases each). The CDR3 extends over 17 amino acids. Germline assignment: CDR1 SSHAT and CDR2 FNYEAQ (reference sequence). The CDR3 loop reads CASSLLRLRGAPETQYF. CDR3 DNA: TGTGCTAGCAGCTTATTAAGGCTGAGAGGGGCCCCCGAGACCCAGTACTTC.

This clonotype was detected ten times or more. The V and J genes are TRBV5-5 and TRBJ2-4, with 7 positions matching TRBD1. Trimming at V came to 0 bases and at J to 4 bases, leaving 1 base not matched to a gene. The germline CDR1 and CDR2 sequences are SGHKS and YYEKEE (reference sequence). The CDR3 has 14 amino acids. The CDR3 here is CASSLGQGKNIQYF. The CDR3, as DNA: TGTGCCAGCAGCTTGGGACAGGGTAAAAACATTCAGTACTTC.

This clonotype was detected a few times. V is TRBV5-1 and J is TRBJ2-1; 9 positions agree with TRBD1. The germline V gene has CDR1 SGHRS and CDR2 YFSETQ. V shed 0 bases and J 7 bases; nucleotides not matched to a gene: 5. The CDR3 is 15 residues long. The CDR3 spells CASSLGTGVVNEQFF. CDR3 DNA: TGCGCCAGCAGCTTGGGGACAGGGGTGGTAAATGAGCAGTTCTTC.

The sample holds a few counts of this clonotype. The chain links TRBV7-3 to TRBJ2-2; D not resolved. This CDR3 is built from 14 residues. Trimming removed 2 bases at V and 3 bases at J, with 7 bases between. The germline V gene has CDR1 SGHTA and CDR2 FQGTGA. The CDR3: CASSLDPHTGELFF. DNA for the CDR3: TGTGCCAGCAGCTTAGATCCGCACACCGGGGAGCTGTTTTTT. The full variable domain, completed using reference TRBV7-3 and TRBJ2-2, is GAGVSQTPSNKVTEKGKYVELRCDPISGHTALYWYRQSLGQGPEFLIYFQGTGAADDSGLPNDRFFAVRPEGSVSTLKIQRTERGDSAVYLCASSLDPHTGELFFGEGSRLTVL.

The J gene is TRBJ2-7, the V gene TRBV29-1, with 7 bases identical to TRBD2. The CDR3 consists of 13 residues. Per the germline V gene, CDR1 is SQVTM and CDR2 is ANQGSEA. With V trimmed by 7 bases and J by 2 bases, 8 bases remained unmatched. The CDR3 sequence is CSATGGATYEQYF. CDR3 in DNA: TGCAGCGCGACGGGAGGAGCAACCTACGAGCAGTACTTC.

The V and J genes are TRBV5-5 and TRBJ2-1; TRBD2 might be the D (6 bases). This CDR3 contains 13 residues. V was shortened by 4 bases and J by 10 bases, with 15 bases between the two germline ends. From germline, CDR1 is SGHKS and CDR2 YYEKEE (reference sequence). The CDR3 DNA sequence: TGTGCCAGCAGCCCATCACTAGCTCTCGAGCAGTTCTTC. Protein sequence: CASSPSLALEQFF.

This clonotype was detected once. The V call is TRBV20-1, the J call TRBJ2-1; 7 nucleotides agree with TRBD2. Germline values: CDR1 DFQATT, CDR2 SNEGSKA (reference sequence). The CDR3 length is 11 residues. J lost 5 bases, V lost 7 bases, and 2 bases had no gene match. DNA of the CDR3: TGCAGTGGCCGGGAGGACAATGAGCAGTTCTTC. Its translation is CSGREDNEQFF.

Only a few counts were recorded for this clonotype. The CDR3 DNA sequence: TGTGCCAGCAGCCCCGGATCGGGACAAGATACGCAGTATTTT. As protein: CASSPGSGQDTQYF. The chain joins TRBV7-9 to TRBJ2-3; perhaps TRBD1 as D (6 bases). Germline V lookup: CDR1 SEHNR, CDR2 FQNEAQ (reference sequence). Trimming took off 5 bases at V and 5 bases at J, with 14 bases between the two ends. The CDR3 totals 14 residues.